The T cell receptor beta chain under discussion was sequenced for a study of Ad26.COV2.S vaccination and SARS-CoV-2 variants. In the study overall: Doses of Ad26.COV2.S were injected into muscle once or twice, 56 days apart.

Method: immunoSEQ multiplex PCR; TCRdb's copy keeps in-frame clones and lacks some. The sample lists around 450,000 clones; roughly 87% were seen once. This clone appeared a single time. Its matching antigen is unknown. Treatment denoted: 15 to 20 received Ad26.COV2.S at low or high dose, single or two shots; a few received placebo; per-sample allocation not given. Vaccine and placebo recipients were sampled on day 63 after the first injection. Study-level results: Non-spike TCR breadth did not differ much between vaccine and placebo recipients. Higher spike-specific TCR breadth was found in vaccine recipients than in placebo recipients.

Looked up from germline, CDR1 is MDHEN and CDR2 is SYDVKM. Trimming removed 7 bases from V and 6 bases from J, with 10 bases in between. The CDR3 contains 11 residues. The specimen was peripheral blood, collected in a trial of Ad26.COV2.S vaccine versus placebo. This receptor was taken from a person aged 18-65 years who received the Ad26.COV2.S COVID-19 vaccine or a placebo. V gene TRBV28 combines with J gene TRBJ2-7; D is ambiguous. In DNA, the CDR3 is TGTGCCAGCATGAAGGTAGGCGAGCAGTACTTC. This translates into CASMKVGEQYF.